One TCR beta chain is described in this entry. Clones were read by immunoSEQ multiplex PCR, and TCRdb kept only the in-frame ones, dropping some. This table holds 85,000 to 130,000 clones, approximately 94% found once. This sample was taken from a study of T cell changes during pregnancy in multiple sclerosis. This CDR3 comprises 13 residues. Per the germline V gene, CDR1 is MDHEN and CDR2 is SYDVKM. V was pared by 10 bases and J by 5 bases, with 9 bases of the junction left unmatched. This sequence originates from a female donor with multiple sclerosis, enrolled in a pregnancy study. Specimen: peripheral blood, collected before pregnancy. The rearrangement uses TRBV28 and TRBJ2-7, with TRBD1 matching 9 bases. The CDR3: CAIMPGQGNEQYF. CDR3 in DNA: TGTGCCATCATGCCGGGACAGGGAAACGAGCAGTACTTC.